A selection of T cell receptor beta chains follows, all from one sample in a study of blood T cell repertoires in COVID-19. Some clones are missing from TCRdb's copy, which holds only in-frame ones; the method was immunoSEQ multiplex PCR. The sample contains some 120,000 clones, about 88% of which appear only once. Source material: peripheral blood. The receptors shown here come from a man aged 55 to 70 with COVID-19, enrolled during active disease. The CDR3 runs from the conserved cysteine through the conserved F or W. The order of the fields is CDR3 protein, CDR3 DNA, clone size, V gene, J gene, D gene. The D gene is left open where the match is weak. Clone size, where shown, is once, few, many, or a class for clones that have expanded.

cdr3_aa: CAAGEGGLTEAFF
cdr3_nt: TGCGCCGCTGGGGAGGGGGGTCTCACTGAAGCTTTCTTT
clone_size: -
v_call: TRBV10-2
j_call: TRBJ1-1
d_call: -

cdr3_aa: CASISGTGNDEQYF
cdr3_nt: TGTGCCAGCATTTCCGGGACAGGGAACGACGAGCAGTACTTC
clone_size: -
v_call: TRBV2
j_call: TRBJ2-7
d_call: TRBD1

cdr3_aa: CASSPADTQYF
cdr3_nt: TGTGCCAGCAGTCCTGCGGATACGCAGTATTTT
clone_size: -
v_call: TRBV28
j_call: TRBJ2-3
d_call: -

cdr3_aa: CASSIDRDNEQFF
cdr3_nt: TGTGCCAGTAGTATAGATCGGGACAATGAGCAGTTCTTC
clone_size: -
v_call: TRBV19
j_call: TRBJ2-1
d_call: -

cdr3_aa: CASSQVGDTEAFF
cdr3_nt: TGCGCCAGCAGTCAGGTCGGGGACACTGAAGCTTTCTTT
clone_size: few
v_call: TRBV5-1
j_call: TRBJ1-1
d_call: -

cdr3_aa: CASSSRRDTGELFF
cdr3_nt: TGTGCCAGCAGCTCGCGGCGGGACACCGGGGAGCTGTTTTTT
clone_size: once
v_call: TRBV7-7
j_call: TRBJ2-2
d_call: -

cdr3_aa: CASSENRGDYEQYF
cdr3_nt: TGTGCCAGCAGCGAAAACAGGGGAGACTACGAGCAGTACTTC
clone_size: few
v_call: TRBV11-3
j_call: TRBJ2-7
d_call: TRBD1

cdr3_aa: CASRDRWITGELFF
cdr3_nt: TGTGCCAGCAGGGACAGGTGGATCACCGGGGAGCTGTTTTTT
clone_size: -
v_call: TRBV28
j_call: TRBJ2-2
d_call: TRBD1

cdr3_aa: CASSPETGGTEAFF
cdr3_nt: TGCGCCAGCAGCCCAGAGACAGGGGGCACTGAAGCTTTCTTT
clone_size: -
v_call: TRBV4-3
j_call: TRBJ1-1
d_call: TRBD1

cdr3_aa: CASSPAAMRFF
cdr3_nt: TGTGCCAGCAGCCCCGCGGCAATGCGGTTCTTC
clone_size: few
v_call: TRBV7-9
j_call: TRBJ2-1
d_call: -

cdr3_aa: CASSSLFYQETQYF
cdr3_nt: TGTGCCAGCAGCTCGCTATTCTACCAAGAGACCCAGTACTTC
clone_size: -
v_call: TRBV5-6
j_call: TRBJ2-5
d_call: -

cdr3_aa: CASSGDSLWEAFF
cdr3_nt: TGTGCCAGTAGCGGGGACAGCCTATGGGAAGCTTTCTTT
clone_size: -
v_call: TRBV19
j_call: TRBJ1-1
d_call: TRBD1

cdr3_aa: CATSDPGTTHNEQFF
cdr3_nt: TGTGCCACCAGTGACCCCGGGACTACACACAATGAGCAGTTCTTC
clone_size: -
v_call: TRBV24-1
j_call: TRBJ2-1
d_call: TRBD2

cdr3_aa: CASSLATGGSYEQYF
cdr3_nt: TGTGCCAGCAGCTTGGCGACAGGGGGCTCCTACGAGCAGTACTTC
clone_size: -
v_call: TRBV5-6
j_call: TRBJ2-7
d_call: TRBD1